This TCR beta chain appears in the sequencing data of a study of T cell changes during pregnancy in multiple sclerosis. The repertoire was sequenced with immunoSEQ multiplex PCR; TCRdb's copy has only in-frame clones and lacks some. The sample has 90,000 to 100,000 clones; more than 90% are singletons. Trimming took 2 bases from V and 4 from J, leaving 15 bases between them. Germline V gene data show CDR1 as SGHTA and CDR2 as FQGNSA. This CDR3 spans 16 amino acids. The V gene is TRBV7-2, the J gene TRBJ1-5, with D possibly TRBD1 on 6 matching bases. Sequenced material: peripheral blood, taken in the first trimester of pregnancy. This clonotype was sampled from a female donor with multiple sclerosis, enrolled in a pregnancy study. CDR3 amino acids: CASSLSPDSVNQPQHF. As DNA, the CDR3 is TGTGCCAGCAGCTTATCGCCGGACAGTGTTAATCAGCCCCAGCATTTT. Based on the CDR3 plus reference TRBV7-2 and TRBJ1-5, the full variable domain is GAGVSQSPSNKVTEKGKDVELRCDPISGHTALYWYRQSLGQGLEFLIYFQGNSAPDKSGLPSDRFSAERTGGSVSTLTIQRTQQEDSAVYLCASSLSPDSVNQPQHFGDGTRLSIL.